These T cell receptor beta chains were read from a single sample in a study of tumor-infiltrating lymphocytes in primary liver carcinoma. TCRdb reanalysed the multiplex PCR reads using MiXCR and keeps one entry per CDR3 protein. Here the sample spans about 180,000 distinct CDR3 sequences, 60% being singletons. Sequenced sample: peripheral blood. These receptors all stem from a man aged 40-50 years with primary liver carcinoma and hepatitis B virus infection. The CDR3 runs from the conserved cysteine through the conserved F or W. Each record gives: V gene, J gene, CDR3 length, D gene, CDR3 protein. D genes are given only for firm matches.

>TRBV6-6|TRBJ1-2|14|TRBD1
CASSDRGQVRGYTF
>TRBV5-5|TRBJ1-3|18|TRBD1
CASSSGPQGACGGNTIYF
>TRBV12-3/TRBV12-4|TRBJ1-4|14|TRBD1
CASSQTGGEEKLFF
>TRBV12-3/TRBV12-4|TRBJ2-3|13|.
CASGSSYTDTQYF
>TRBV13|TRBJ2-1|16|TRBD2
CASSLGAGGPLDEQLF
>TRBV11-2|TRBJ2-7|14|TRBD1
CTSSPGQGKGWEYF
>TRBV11-2|TRBJ2-2|14|.
CASSRQSNTGELFF
>TRBV6-5|TRBJ2-7|12|.
CASSYSGGEQYF
>TRBV12-3/TRBV12-4|TRBJ2-5|15|.
CASRPPGEGEESQYF
>TRBV7-9|TRBJ1-1|15|.
CASSFPKWSGTEAFF
>TRBV29-1|TRBJ1-1|12|.
CSAIVGETEAFF
>TRBV11-2|TRBJ2-7|13|TRBD1
CASSFVGQYEQYF
>TRBV29-1|TRBJ2-7|14|.
CSVLIRGPSYEQYF
>TRBV6-5|TRBJ1-6|15|TRBD1
CASSLGQGGNSPLHF
>TRBV11-2|TRBJ2-3|15|.
CVSSQGTLGTDTQYF
>TRBV5-4|TRBJ2-1|16|TRBD2
CASSSVATSGRNEQFF
>TRBV28|TRBJ1-2|13|.
CASRVQGIGGYTF
>TRBV6-1|TRBJ1-1|14|.
CASSEDGEDTEAFF
>TRBV11-2|TRBJ2-2|14|.
CASSRRGNTGGLFF
>TRBV7-8|TRBJ2-2|17|.
CASSLSLAGPLTGELFF